The 25 T cell receptor beta chains below all came from one sample that was sequenced in a study of OX40 agonist ivuxolimab in advanced cancers. TCRdb's copy holds only in-frame clones and misses some; the assay was immunoSEQ multiplex PCR. This sample has about 48,000 clones, with 80% to 90% found just once. This material consisted of CD4+ or CD8+ T cells sorted from blood, taken in a trial of the OX40 agonist ivuxolimab. Source of these receptors: an adult with an advanced solid tumor such as melanoma, head and neck, liver or kidney cancer.

V gene TRBV7-9 combines with J gene TRBJ1-2, with a possible D match to TRBD1 (6 bases). Per the germline V gene, CDR1 is SEHNR and CDR2 is FQNEAQ (reference sequence). CDR3 length equals 14 residues. V was trimmed by 8 bases and J by 2 bases, leaving 15 bases between them. The CDR3: CASWRTEDNYGYTF. CDR3 DNA: TGTGCCAGCTGGAGGACAGAGGACAACTATGGCTACACCTTC.

The V and J genes are TRBV9 and TRBJ1-3; D uncertain. This CDR3 spans 14 amino acids. V lost 3 bases to trimming and J lost 2 bases, with 9 bases between them. CDR1 SGDLS and CDR2 YYNGEE come from the germline V gene. CDR3 amino acids: CASSDREAGNTIYF. Here the CDR3 DNA reads TGTGCCAGCAGCGATAGGGAGGCTGGAAACACCATATATTTT.

The chain combines TRBV7-9 with TRBJ2-2; 10 bases are a match to TRBD1. The V gene end was trimmed by 5 bases and the J gene end by 3 bases; junction bases not matched to a gene: 9. CDR3 length equals 17 residues. CDR1 and CDR2 (germline): SEHNR, FQNEAQ (reference sequence). CDR3 sequence (DNA): TGTGCCAGCAGCCCAAATCCCGGGACAGGGGACACCGGGGAGCTGTTTTTT. Translating it yields CASSPNPGTGDTGELFF.

The chain employs TRBV18 and TRBJ1-3; D uncertain. Trimming left V 4 bases short and J 0 bases short, with 10 bases between. Germline V lookup: CDR1 KGHSH, CDR2 LQKENI. This CDR3 has 15 amino acids. As DNA, the CDR3 is TGTGCCAGCTCACACGAGGAGTCCTCTGGAAACACCATATATTTT. This codes for CASSHEESSGNTIYF.

This clone was seen just once. The chain couples TRBV4-3 to TRBJ1-2; the D gene is possibly TRBD1 (6 bases). This CDR3 has 17 residues. The V gene's germline CDR1 is LGHNA and CDR2 YSLEER. V was pared by 0 bases and J by 4 bases, with 18 bases between. CDR3 region: CASSQDKGPPGAYGYTF. DNA of the CDR3: TGCGCCAGCAGCCAAGATAAGGGACCCCCAGGGGCCTATGGCTACACCTTC.

This chain connects TRBV7-9 to TRBJ1-2; D perhaps matches TRBD1 (5 bases). The length of the CDR3 is 16 residues. Trimming stripped 2 bases from V and 5 bases from J, with 18 bases between. Germline CDR1 reads SEHNR; CDR2 reads FQNEAQ (reference sequence). For the CDR3, the DNA is TGTGCCAGCAGCTTAACAGGTCTTCAGGAGGGATATGGCTACACCTTC. Its translation is CASSLTGLQEGYGYTF. The full variable domain, completed using reference TRBV7-9 and TRBJ1-2, is DTGVSQNPRHKITKRGQNVTFRCDPISEHNRLYWYRQTLGQGPEFLTYFQNEAQLEKSRLLSDRFSAERPKGSFSTLEIQRTEQGDSAMYLCASSLTGLQEGYGYTFGSGTRLTVV.

The genes are TRBV6-5 and TRBJ1-1; D is unclear. The V gene lost 1 base and the J gene lost 4 bases, with 4 bases spanning the gap. The CDR3 length is 12 residues. Germline V gene lookup returns CDR1 MNHEY and CDR2 SVGAGI. This chain's CDR3 is CASSYLGTEAFF. DNA for the CDR3: TGTGCCAGCAGTTACTTAGGCACTGAAGCTTTCTTT.

This sequence joins TRBV5-5 and TRBJ2-5; tentatively, D is TRBD2 (5 bases). The CDR3 spans 14 residues. V was shortened by 5 bases and J by 5 bases, with 16 bases between the two germline ends. Germline CDR1 and CDR2: SGHKS and YYEKEE (reference sequence). In nucleotides, the CDR3 is TGTGCCAGCAGACGGGCCCGGCCGGGGGAGACCCAGTACTTC. Its translation: CASRRARPGETQYF.

This chain joins TRBV30 and TRBJ2-3; D not resolved. Trimming pared 0 bases from V and 9 bases from J, leaving 4 bases between. From germline, CDR1 is GTSNPN and CDR2 SVGIG (reference sequence). CDR3 length: 10 amino acids. The DNA for the CDR3 is TGTGCCTGGAGTGTTGGGACGCAGTATTTT. Residues: CAWSVGTQYF.

V gene TRBV11-2 combines with J gene TRBJ2-7; no definite D call. Trimming pared 1 base from V and 1 base from J, leaving 14 bases between. CDR3 length equals 16 residues. Germline CDR1 reads SGHAT; CDR2 reads FQNNGV. The CDR3 DNA reads TGTGCCAGCAGCTTAGTAGTTGCCCCGGCGTCCTACGAGCAGTACTTC. This sequence encodes CASSLVVAPASYEQYF. Complete variable domain (other parts from reference TRBV11-2 and TRBJ2-7): EAGVAQSPRYKIIEKRQSVAFWCNPISGHATLYWYQQILGQGPKLLIQFQNNGVVDDSQLPKDRFSAERLKGVDSTLKIQPAKLEDSAVYLCASSLVVAPASYEQYFGPGTRLTVT.

The V and J genes are TRBV2 and TRBJ2-6, with no clear D. Trimming pared 9 bases from V and 0 bases from J, leaving 6 bases between. The germline CDR1 and CDR2 sequences are SNHLY and FYNNEI. This CDR3 has 13 residues. In DNA, the CDR3 is TGTGCCAGATCCGGCTCTGGGGCCAACGTCCTGACTTTC. As protein: CARSGSGANVLTF.

The chain employs TRBV4-2 and TRBJ1-1, with D possibly matching TRBD1 (5 bases). There are 13 residues in the CDR3. Trimming removed 7 bases at V and 5 bases at J, with 14 bases between. Germline CDR1 reads LGHNA; CDR2 reads YNFKEQ. The DNA of the CDR3 is TGTGCCAGCAACAATGGGGGTCCGACTGAAGCTTTCTTT. Its protein product is CASNNGGPTEAFF.

This clone was observed a single time. The genes are TRBV7-8 and TRBJ1-1; D is unresolved. This CDR3 has 14 residues. Between the trimmed V and J ends, which lost 1 base and 2 bases, there was a span of 8 bases. From germline, CDR1 is SGHVS and CDR2 FQNEAQ. CDR3 sequence (DNA): TGTGCCAGCAGCTTAGGACACCTTAACACTGAAGCTTTCTTT. Translation: CASSLGHLNTEAFF.

V and J are TRBV4-3 and TRBJ2-5; D uncertain. Germline V CDR1 and CDR2: LGHNA, YSLEER. The CDR3 covers 14 residues. V gave up 0 bases and J gave up 0 bases, with 5 bases separating them. CDR3: CASSQDLYQETQYF. In DNA, the CDR3 is TGCGCCAGCAGCCAAGATCTGTACCAAGAGACCCAGTACTTC.

The chain combines TRBV7-2 with TRBJ2-5; 8 bases are shared with TRBD1. The J call may be mistaken, given a closer DNA end match to TRBJ2-7. CDR3 length equals 15 residues. Germline CDR1 reads SGHTA; CDR2 reads FQGNSA. This chain's CDR3 is CASSLGTGDFHEQYF. As DNA, the CDR3 is TGTGCCAGCAGCCTTGGGACAGGAGATTTCCACGAGCAGTACTTC.

This clone was detected once. This chain links TRBV4-1 with TRBJ1-4; D perhaps matches TRBD1 (6 bases). The V gene's germline CDR1 is MGHRA and CDR2 YSYEKL. V lost 0 bases, J lost 4 bases, and 9 bases lay in between. The CDR3 loop spans 15 amino acids. The CDR3 here is CASSQDSDSNEKLFF. CDR3 sequence (DNA): TGCGCCAGCAGCCAAGATTCGGACAGTAATGAAAAACTGTTTTTT.

This chain joins TRBV4-3 and TRBJ2-2; D may be TRBD1 (6 bases). Germline CDR1 and CDR2: LGHNA and YSLEER. The length of the CDR3 is 15 residues. Trimming pared 1 base from V and 1 base from J, leaving 7 bases between. The CDR3 coding sequence is TGCGCCAGCAGCCAAGCGGGACAGAACACCGGGGAGCTGTTTTTT. It specifies CASSQAGQNTGELFF.

The V call is TRBV6-5, the J call TRBJ2-7, with unresolved D. The germline V gene encodes CDR1 MNHEY and CDR2 SVGAGI. The CDR3 is 13 residues long. The germline V and J ends were trimmed by 6 bases and 2 bases, with 11 bases remaining between them. CDR3 sequence (DNA): TGTGCCAGCAGGATAGGATATACCTACGAGCAGTACTTC. It translates to CASRIGYTYEQYF.

The chain has TRBV27 and TRBJ2-1, with D perhaps matching TRBD2 (6 bases). The CDR3 consists of 15 residues. The V gene's germline CDR1 is MNHEY and CDR2 SMNVEV (reference sequence). V lost 2 bases and J 4 bases, leaving 12 bases between the germline ends. For the CDR3, the DNA is TGTGCCAGCAGTTTAGGGGGGTCCCTATACAATGAGCAGTTCTTC. Translating it yields CASSLGGSLYNEQFF.

The rearrangement links TRBV4-3 to TRBJ1-2, with D maybe TRBD1 (6 bases). The germline CDR1 and CDR2 sequences are LGHNA and YSLEER. The ends were cut back, 1 base at V and 4 bases at J, with 16 bases in the middle. The CDR3 consists of 16 residues. The DNA of the CDR3 is TGCGCCAGCAGCCAAGTCCACAGGGAGGTTGTCTATGGCTACACCTTC. Translation gives CASSQVHREVVYGYTF.

The chain employs TRBV28 and TRBJ2-1; 11 positions match TRBD2. The CDR3 totals 15 residues. The ends lost 8 bases at V and 4 bases at J; junction bases unmatched: 7. Per the germline V gene, CDR1 is MDHEN and CDR2 is SYDVKM. CDR3 DNA sequence: TGTGCCAGCGGCCCCGGGACTAGCGGATACAATGAGCAGTTCTTC. Translating gives CASGPGTSGYNEQFF.

The rearrangement joins TRBV10-2 to TRBJ1-5; tentatively, D is TRBD1 (5 bases). The CDR3 sequence is 14 residues long. With 6 bases removed from V and 1 base from J, the gap between germline ends came to 10 bases. Germline CDR1 is WSHSY and CDR2 is SAAADI. The CDR3 sequence: CASRGGFSNQPQHF. The CDR3 nucleotides are TGCGCCAGCAGGGGGGGGTTCAGCAATCAGCCCCAGCATTTT.

This CDR3 is CASSLLTSAFNEQFF. The DNA of the CDR3 is TGTGCCAGCAGCTTACTGACTAGCGCCTTCAATGAGCAGTTCTTC. V gene TRBV7-9 combines with J gene TRBJ2-1, with TRBD2 matching over 8 bases. V shed 2 bases, J shed 6 bases, and the junction held 6 bases outside the gene matches. Germline V gene sequence: CDR1 SEHNR, CDR2 FQNEAQ (reference sequence). The CDR3 has 15 amino acids.

V and J are TRBV10-2 and TRBJ2-5, with D uncertain. The CDR3 is made up of 13 amino acids. CDR1 and CDR2 (germline): WSHSY, SAAADI. V was trimmed by 3 bases and J by 4 bases, leaving 9 bases between them. CDR3 sequence: CASSDNYRETQYF. DNA for the CDR3: TGCGCCAGCAGTGACAACTATCGAGAGACCCAGTACTTC.

V and J are TRBV6-6 and TRBJ2-5; 7 nucleotides match TRBD1. The CDR3 consists of 16 residues. V lost 6 bases, J lost 0 bases, and 10 bases stayed unmatched. Germline CDR1 MNHNY, CDR2 SVGAGI (reference sequence). CDR3 sequence: CASRHWGQTYQETQYF. Here the CDR3 DNA reads TGTGCCAGCAGACACTGGGGACAGACGTACCAAGAGACCCAGTACTTC.